The next 15 T cell receptor beta chains were all read from a single sample in a study of cytomegalovirus exposure and HLA in healthy donors. PCR amplification relied on 60 Vbeta primers (plus 13 Jbeta primers). Generated by immunoSEQ multiplex PCR, the TCRdb table keeps only in-frame clones and is missing some. Among tens of thousands of clones listed, around two thirds were seen once. The specimen was PBMCs. These receptors all stem from a woman aged 55-70 years in good health and CMV-seropositive.

The chain couples TRBV6-4 to TRBJ1-1, with D perhaps matching TRBD1 (6 bases). Germline lookup yields CDR1 MRHNA and CDR2 SNTAGT. The V and J ends lost 6 bases and 0 bases respectively, with 11 bases between them. The CDR3 runs 14 residues. Here the CDR3 DNA reads TGTGCCAGCAGGGACAGCTTCTTGAACACTGAAGCTTTCTTT. Protein product: CASRDSFLNTEAFF.

This chain links TRBV11-2 with TRBJ1-1; 8 positions agree with TRBD1. Germline-derived CDR1 and CDR2 are SGHAT and FQNNGV. Losses at the gene ends were 1 base for V and 3 bases for J; bases not matched to a gene: 4. CDR3 length: 15 amino acids. The CDR3 is CASSLVHRGDTEAFF. The DNA for the CDR3 is TGTGCCAGCAGCTTAGTTCACAGGGGGGACACTGAAGCTTTCTTT.

As concerns this clone: The same CDR3 can be traced to other DNA sequences in this sample. The genes are TRBV28 and TRBJ1-1, with D possibly being TRBD1 (6 bases). This CDR3 region has 15 residues. Germline values: CDR1 MDHEN, CDR2 SYDVKM. V dropped 6 bases and J dropped 0 bases, with 14 bases sitting between them. CDR3 DNA: TGTGCCAGCAGGTTAAGGCAGGGGATGAACACTGAAGCTTTCTTT. It is translated as CASRLRQGMNTEAFF.

This rearrangement joins TRBV29-1 to TRBJ1-2, with 8 bases that match TRBD1. Trimming took 4 bases from V and 3 from J; bases not matched to a gene: 7. CDR1 is SQVTM and CDR2 is ANQGSEA in the germline V gene. CDR3 length equals 14 residues. The DNA of the CDR3 is TGCAGCGTTGGCGACCGGGACAGGTACTATGGCTACACCTTC. It specifies CSVGDRDRYYGYTF.

The chain employs TRBV6-5 and TRBJ2-2, with D perhaps matching TRBD2 (6 bases). There are 14 residues in the CDR3. CDR1 is MNHEY and CDR2 is SVGAGI in the germline V gene. The ends were cut back, 5 bases at V and 7 bases at J, with 14 bases in the middle. CDR3 coding DNA: TGTGCCAGCAGTCCGGGACTGACGGACGGGGAGCTGTTTTTT. Its translation is CASSPGLTDGELFF.

In this sample, this clone turned up a few times. The rearrangement links TRBV7-9 to TRBJ1-2; 7 nucleotides line up with TRBD1. The CDR3 runs 14 residues. Germline V CDR1 and CDR2: SEHNR, FQNEAQ (reference sequence). Trimming took 2 bases from V and 4 from J; bases not matched to a gene: 4. The CDR3 is CASSLQGQPYGYTF. DNA for the CDR3: TGTGCCAGCAGCTTACAGGGACAGCCCTATGGCTACACCTTC.

The sample holds many counts of this clone. V is TRBV12-5 and J is TRBJ2-2, with D tentatively TRBD1 (6 bases). The V gene's germline CDR1 is LGHNT and CDR2 FRNRAP. Trimming took off 6 bases at V and 4 bases at J, with 12 bases between the two ends. The CDR3 extends over 14 amino acids. The CDR3 nucleotides are TGTGCTAGTGGACTTCCCAGGGGCACCGGGGAGCTGTTTTTT. Protein sequence: CASGLPRGTGELFF.

The V gene is TRBV5-6, the J gene TRBJ1-6; TRBD1 is a possible D gene (6 bases). The CDR3 has 16 amino acids. V was pared by 0 bases and J by 5 bases, with 12 bases between. Germline V gene data show CDR1 as SGHDT and CDR2 as YYEEEE. Here the CDR3 reads CASSLVAGADNSPLHF. CDR3 nucleotide sequence: TGTGCCAGCAGCTTGGTGGCAGGGGCGGATAATTCACCCCTCCACTTT.

The V and J genes are TRBV4-1 and TRBJ1-1; 11 bases match TRBD1. The CDR3 is 17 residues long. The V and J ends lost 3 bases and 4 bases, in that order; junction bases with no gene match: 10. Looked up from germline, CDR1 is MGHRA and CDR2 is YSYEKL. CDR3 sequence: CASSHKAGGQGGTEAFF. The DNA of the CDR3 is TGCGCCAGCAGCCACAAAGCCGGGGGACAGGGGGGCACTGAAGCTTTCTTT.

The chain uses TRBV29-1 and TRBJ1-1; D call uncertain. CDR1 and CDR2 from the germline V gene are SQVTM and ANQGSEA. The CDR3 is 15 residues long. Deletions cut 5 bases from V and 5 bases from J, with 21 bases between. The CDR3 reads CSVHMPLWAGTEAFF. CDR3 bases: TGCAGCGTTCATATGCCCTTATGGGCTGGGACTGAAGCTTTCTTT.

The V and J genes are TRBV9 and TRBJ1-3; TRBD1 agrees at 8 bases. This CDR3 has 16 residues. Per the germline V gene, CDR1 is SGDLS and CDR2 is YYNGEE. Trimming cost V 3 bases and J 6 bases; bases outside gene matches: 11. The CDR3 DNA is TGTGCCAGCAGCGGGCGTCTCAGGGGGCTGGCAAACACCATATATTTT. Protein sequence: CASSGRLRGLANTIYF.

The V call is TRBV9, the J call TRBJ2-7; maybe TRBD2 (5 bases). The CDR3 runs 15 residues. V was pared by 4 bases and J by 0 bases, with 14 bases between. Germline V gives CDR1 SGDLS, CDR2 YYNGEE. CDR3 protein: CASSTAGLSSYEQYF. CDR3 nucleotide sequence: TGTGCCAGCAGCACCGCGGGCCTAAGCTCCTACGAGCAGTACTTC.

This rearrangement joins TRBV5-1 to TRBJ2-3; the match to TRBD1 covers 11 bases. With V trimmed by 4 bases and J by 5 bases, 12 bases remained unmatched. Germline assignment: CDR1 SGHRS and CDR2 YFSETQ. The CDR3 covers 17 residues. Written as DNA, the CDR3 is TGCGCCAGCAGCCCAACAACCGGGACAGGGGGGGAAGATACGCAGTATTTT. Translation gives CASSPTTGTGGEDTQYF.

The chain employs TRBV27 and TRBJ1-1, with D unclear. Trimming took off 4 bases at V and 11 bases at J, with 11 bases between the two ends. Germline CDR1 MNHEY, CDR2 SMNVEV (reference sequence). This CDR3 has 11 residues. The CDR3 loop is CASSSRTRAFF. The CDR3 DNA sequence: TGTGCCAGCAGTTCCCGGACTCGGGCTTTCTTT.

The chain carries TRBV14 and TRBJ1-2; weak D call: TRBD1 (6 bases). The V gene lost 4 bases and the J gene lost 3 bases, with 6 bases spanning the gap. CDR3 length: 12 residues. Germline values: CDR1 SGHDN, CDR2 FVKESK. The CDR3 sequence is CASSRQDYGYTF. CDR3 DNA: TGTGCCAGCAGCCGACAGGACTATGGCTACACCTTC.